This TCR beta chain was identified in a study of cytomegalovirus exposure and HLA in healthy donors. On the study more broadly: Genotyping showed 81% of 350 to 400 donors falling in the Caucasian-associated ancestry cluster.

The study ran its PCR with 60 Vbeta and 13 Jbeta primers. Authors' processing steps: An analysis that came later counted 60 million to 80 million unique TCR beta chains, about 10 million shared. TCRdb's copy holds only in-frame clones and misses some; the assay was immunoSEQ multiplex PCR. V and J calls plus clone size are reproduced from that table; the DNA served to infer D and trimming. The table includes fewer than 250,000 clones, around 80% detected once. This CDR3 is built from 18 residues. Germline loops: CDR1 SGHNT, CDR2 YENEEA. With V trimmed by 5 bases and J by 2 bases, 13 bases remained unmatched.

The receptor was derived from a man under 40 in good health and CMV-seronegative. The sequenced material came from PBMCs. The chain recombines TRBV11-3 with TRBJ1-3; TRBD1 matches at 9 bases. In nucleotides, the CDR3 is TGTGCCAGCAGCCCCGGGACAGGGAGTCAGTCTACTGGAAACACCATATATTTT. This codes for CASSPGTGSQSTGNTIYF.